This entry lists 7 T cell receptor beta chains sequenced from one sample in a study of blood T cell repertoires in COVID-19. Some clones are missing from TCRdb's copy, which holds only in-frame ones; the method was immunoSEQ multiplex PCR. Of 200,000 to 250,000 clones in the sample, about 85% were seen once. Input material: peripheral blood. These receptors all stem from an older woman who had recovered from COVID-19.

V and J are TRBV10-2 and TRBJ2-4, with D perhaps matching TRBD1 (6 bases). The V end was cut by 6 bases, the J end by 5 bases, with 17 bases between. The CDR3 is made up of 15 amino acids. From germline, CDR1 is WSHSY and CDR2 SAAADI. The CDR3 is CASRGTRTAQNIQYF. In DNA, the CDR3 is TGCGCCAGCAGAGGTACCCGGACAGCTCAAAACATTCAGTACTTC.

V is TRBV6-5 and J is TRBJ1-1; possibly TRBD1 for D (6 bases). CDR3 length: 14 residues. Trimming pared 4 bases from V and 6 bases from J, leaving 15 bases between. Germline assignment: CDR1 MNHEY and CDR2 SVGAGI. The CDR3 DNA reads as TGTGCCAGCAGTTGGCTGGGGGGGGGCTCTGAAGCTTTCTTT. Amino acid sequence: CASSWLGGGSEAFF.

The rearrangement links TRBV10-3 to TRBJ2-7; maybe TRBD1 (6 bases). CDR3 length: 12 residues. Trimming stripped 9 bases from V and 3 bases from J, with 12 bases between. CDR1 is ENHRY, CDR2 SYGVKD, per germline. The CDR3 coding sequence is TGTGCCATTGGACAGAGGGTCTACGAGCAGTACTTC. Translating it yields CAIGQRVYEQYF.

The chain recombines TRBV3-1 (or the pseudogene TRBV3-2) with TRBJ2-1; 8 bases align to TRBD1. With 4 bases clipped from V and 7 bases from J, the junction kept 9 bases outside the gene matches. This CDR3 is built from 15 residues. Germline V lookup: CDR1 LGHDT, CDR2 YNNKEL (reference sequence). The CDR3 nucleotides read TGTGCCAGCAGCCCACTGACAGGGGATAGGAATGAGCAGTTCTTC. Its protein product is CASSPLTGDRNEQFF.

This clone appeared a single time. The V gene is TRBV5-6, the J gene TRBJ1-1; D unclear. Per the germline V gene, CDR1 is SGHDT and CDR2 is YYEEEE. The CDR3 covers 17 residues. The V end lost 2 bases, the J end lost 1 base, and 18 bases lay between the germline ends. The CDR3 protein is CASSLWVRRNSNTEAFF. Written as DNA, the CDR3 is TGTGCCAGCAGCTTATGGGTGAGGAGGAACTCGAACACTGAAGCTTTCTTT.

The CDR3 DNA reads TGTGCCAGCAGTGCTGAGGGGGCGGTTCCCGGGGAGCTGTTTTTT. It is translated as CASSAEGAVPGELFF. The gene calls are TRBV6-6 and TRBJ2-2; 7 bases are shared with TRBD1. CDR1 MNHNY and CDR2 SVGAGI come from the germline V gene (reference sequence). Trimming took 5 bases from V and 6 from J; bases not matched to a gene: 9. The CDR3 is made up of 15 amino acids.

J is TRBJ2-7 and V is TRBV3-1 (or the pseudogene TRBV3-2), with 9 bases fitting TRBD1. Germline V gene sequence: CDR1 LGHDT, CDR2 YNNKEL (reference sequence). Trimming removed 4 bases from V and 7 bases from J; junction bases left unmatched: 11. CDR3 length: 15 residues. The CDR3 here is CASSLYRDRVGEQYF. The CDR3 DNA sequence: TGTGCCAGCAGCCTGTACCGGGACAGGGTGGGGGAGCAGTACTTC.